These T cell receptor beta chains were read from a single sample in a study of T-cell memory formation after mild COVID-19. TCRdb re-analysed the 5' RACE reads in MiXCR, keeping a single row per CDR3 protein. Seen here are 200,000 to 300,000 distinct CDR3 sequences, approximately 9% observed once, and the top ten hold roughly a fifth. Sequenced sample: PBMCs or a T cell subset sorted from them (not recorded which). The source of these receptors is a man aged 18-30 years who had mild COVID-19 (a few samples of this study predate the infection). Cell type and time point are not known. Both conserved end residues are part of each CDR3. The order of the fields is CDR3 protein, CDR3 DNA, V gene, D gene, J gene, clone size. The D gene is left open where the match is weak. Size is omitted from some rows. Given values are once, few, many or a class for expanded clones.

cdr3_aa: CATSDPGVTGELFF
cdr3_nt: TGTGCCACCAGTGATCCGGGAGTCACCGGGGAGCTGTTTTTT
v_call: TRBV24-1
d_call: -
j_call: TRBJ2-2
clone_size: few

cdr3_aa: CASSGETQYF
cdr3_nt: TGTGCCAGTAGTGGGGAGACCCAGTACTTC
v_call: TRBV25-1
d_call: -
j_call: TRBJ2-5
clone_size: many

cdr3_aa: CASSTGQLEAFF
cdr3_nt: TGTGCCAGCAGCACCGGACAGCTTGAAGCTTTCTTT
v_call: TRBV4-2
d_call: -
j_call: TRBJ1-1
clone_size: many

cdr3_aa: CASSLSDQLSPEYF
cdr3_nt: TGTGCCAGCAGCTTATCGGACCAGTTATCACCCGAGTACTTC
v_call: TRBV7-8
d_call: -
j_call: TRBJ2-7
clone_size: -

cdr3_aa: CASSWDFYNEQFF
cdr3_nt: TGTGCCAGCAGCTGGGACTTCTACAATGAGCAGTTCTTC
v_call: TRBV5-5
d_call: -
j_call: TRBJ2-1
clone_size: few

cdr3_aa: CASSSWGGAKETQYF
cdr3_nt: TGTGCCAGCAGCTCGTGGGGGGGTGCCAAAGAGACCCAGTACTTC
v_call: TRBV5-5
d_call: TRBD2
j_call: TRBJ2-5
clone_size: -

cdr3_aa: CASSFERGVTGELFF
cdr3_nt: TGTGCCAGCAGCTTTGAGCGGGGGGTCACCGGGGAGCTGTTTTTT
v_call: TRBV7-6
d_call: TRBD2
j_call: TRBJ2-2
clone_size: -

cdr3_aa: CSVRETGGYGYTF
cdr3_nt: TGCAGCGTCCGGGAGACAGGGGGCTATGGCTACACCTTC
v_call: TRBV29-1
d_call: TRBD1
j_call: TRBJ1-2
clone_size: -

cdr3_aa: CASSPGQTSYNEQFF
cdr3_nt: TGTGCCAGCAGCCCGGGACAGACCTCCTACAATGAGCAGTTCTTC
v_call: TRBV7-2
d_call: TRBD1
j_call: TRBJ2-1
clone_size: few

cdr3_aa: CASSLAGGPRGANVLTF
cdr3_nt: TGTGCCAGCAGCTTAGCGGGGGGGCCGAGAGGGGCCAACGTCCTGACTTTC
v_call: TRBV7-9
d_call: -
j_call: TRBJ2-6
clone_size: few

cdr3_aa: CASSLIPETGVSNQPQHF
cdr3_nt: TGTGCCAGCAGCTTAATTCCGGAGACGGGGGTCAGCAATCAGCCCCAGCATTTT
v_call: TRBV7-2
d_call: -
j_call: TRBJ1-5
clone_size: few

cdr3_aa: CASSQDRGWAGNGYTF
cdr3_nt: TGTGCCAGCAGCCAAGATCGGGGGTGGGCAGGGAACGGCTACACCTTC
v_call: TRBV4-2
d_call: -
j_call: TRBJ1-2
clone_size: -

cdr3_aa: CASSQDAGAGANVLTF
cdr3_nt: TGCGCCAGCAGCCAAGATGCTGGGGCTGGGGCCAACGTCCTGACTTTC
v_call: TRBV4-1
d_call: -
j_call: TRBJ2-6
clone_size: few

cdr3_aa: CASSLVAGNNEQFF
cdr3_nt: TGTGCCAGCAGCTTAGTAGCGGGGAACAATGAGCAGTTCTTC
v_call: TRBV7-6
d_call: TRBD2
j_call: TRBJ2-1
clone_size: many

cdr3_aa: CASSLLGATNEKLFF
cdr3_nt: TGCGCCAGCAGCTTGCTAGGGGCAACTAATGAAAAACTGTTTTTT
v_call: TRBV5-1
d_call: -
j_call: TRBJ1-4
clone_size: few

cdr3_aa: CASSLAVRGPQFF
cdr3_nt: TGCGCCAGCAGCTTGGCCGTTAGAGGGCCTCAGTTCTTC
v_call: TRBV5-1
d_call: -
j_call: TRBJ2-1
clone_size: -

cdr3_aa: CASSHKRDFTDTQYF
cdr3_nt: TGTGCCAGCAGCCATAAAAGGGACTTCACAGATACGCAGTATTTT
v_call: TRBV7-2
d_call: -
j_call: TRBJ2-3
clone_size: -

cdr3_aa: CSARDGQGAEQYF
cdr3_nt: TGCAGTGCTAGAGATGGACAGGGGGCGGAGCAGTACTTC
v_call: TRBV20-1
d_call: TRBD1
j_call: TRBJ2-7
clone_size: -

cdr3_aa: CASSLGKGTGKNGYTF
cdr3_nt: TGCGCCAGCAGCTTGGGAAAAGGGACAGGGAAAAATGGCTACACCTTC
v_call: TRBV5-1
d_call: TRBD1
j_call: TRBJ1-2
clone_size: few

cdr3_aa: CASSLAPGLAGTDTQYF
cdr3_nt: TGTGCCAGCAGCTTAGCGCCGGGACTAGCGGGGACCGATACGCAGTATTTT
v_call: TRBV7-8
d_call: TRBD2
j_call: TRBJ2-3
clone_size: many

cdr3_aa: CASSFGDGGNTIYF
cdr3_nt: TGTGCCAGCAGCTTTGGGGACGGAGGAAACACCATATATTTT
v_call: TRBV7-2
d_call: -
j_call: TRBJ1-3
clone_size: -

cdr3_aa: CAWSEEAYQPQHF
cdr3_nt: TGTGCCTGGAGTGAAGAAGCATATCAGCCCCAGCATTTT
v_call: TRBV30
d_call: -
j_call: TRBJ1-5
clone_size: few

cdr3_aa: CASSPAAGFPSYEQYF
cdr3_nt: TGCGCCAGCAGCCCAGCGGCAGGGTTTCCCTCCTACGAGCAGTACTTC
v_call: TRBV4-3
d_call: -
j_call: TRBJ2-7
clone_size: -

cdr3_aa: CASSARPGQSEAFF
cdr3_nt: TGTGCCAGCAGCGCTCGACCGGGACAGTCCGAAGCTTTCTTT
v_call: TRBV7-2
d_call: TRBD1
j_call: TRBJ1-1
clone_size: few

cdr3_aa: CASSSALAANTDTQYF
cdr3_nt: TGTGCCAGCAGTTCTGCACTAGCGGCGAACACAGATACGCAGTATTTT
v_call: TRBV28
d_call: TRBD2
j_call: TRBJ2-3
clone_size: few

cdr3_aa: CASSLDGLAANTGELFF
cdr3_nt: TGTGCCAGCAGCCTGGATGGACTAGCGGCGAACACCGGGGAGCTGTTTTTT
v_call: TRBV7-2
d_call: TRBD2
j_call: TRBJ2-2
clone_size: -

cdr3_aa: CASSLTLGLAGVEQFF
cdr3_nt: TGTGCCAGCAGCTTAACTCTAGGACTAGCGGGGGTTGAGCAGTTCTTC
v_call: TRBV7-2
d_call: TRBD2
j_call: TRBJ2-1
clone_size: few

cdr3_aa: CASSDSLAGELFF
cdr3_nt: TGTGCCAGTAGCGACTCCCTCGCCGGGGAGCTGTTTTTT
v_call: TRBV19
d_call: -
j_call: TRBJ2-2
clone_size: few

cdr3_aa: CASSLGRGVTDTQYF
cdr3_nt: TGCGCCAGCAGCTTGGGGCGGGGCGTTACAGATACGCAGTATTTT
v_call: TRBV5-1
d_call: -
j_call: TRBJ2-3
clone_size: -

cdr3_aa: CASSFRTHYTDTQYF
cdr3_nt: TGTGCCAGCAGCTTCCGGACACACTACACAGATACGCAGTATTTT
v_call: TRBV11-2
d_call: -
j_call: TRBJ2-3
clone_size: many

cdr3_aa: CSARRTTSMNEQFF
cdr3_nt: TGCAGTGCTAGACGAACCACTAGCATGAATGAGCAGTTCTTC
v_call: TRBV20-1
d_call: -
j_call: TRBJ2-1
clone_size: -

cdr3_aa: CASSGMMGRGTQYF
cdr3_nt: TGTGCCAGCAGTGGCATGATGGGGCGAGGTACGCAGTATTTT
v_call: TRBV25-1
d_call: -
j_call: TRBJ2-3
clone_size: few

cdr3_aa: CASSQDWEAGGPETQYF
cdr3_nt: TGCGCCAGCAGCCAAGATTGGGAAGCGGGGGGGCCAGAGACCCAGTACTTC
v_call: TRBV4-3
d_call: TRBD2
j_call: TRBJ2-5
clone_size: -

cdr3_aa: CASSLAGRISGYTF
cdr3_nt: TGTGCCAGCAGCTTAGCTGGCAGGATCTCTGGCTACACCTTC
v_call: TRBV7-2
d_call: -
j_call: TRBJ1-2
clone_size: -

cdr3_aa: CASSLKGGRF
cdr3_nt: TGTGCCAGCAGCTTAAAGGGAGGTCGTTTT
v_call: TRBV5-8
d_call: -
j_call: TRBJ1-4
clone_size: many

cdr3_aa: CASSDRYGYTF
cdr3_nt: TGTGCCAGCAGTGACCGCTATGGCTACACCTTC
v_call: TRBV28
d_call: -
j_call: TRBJ1-2
clone_size: many

cdr3_aa: CASSQTRGNEKLFF
cdr3_nt: TGTGCCAGCAGCCAAACCAGGGGTAATGAAAAACTGTTTTTT
v_call: TRBV7-2
d_call: -
j_call: TRBJ1-4
clone_size: -

cdr3_aa: CASARGQPQHF
cdr3_nt: TGTGCCAGCGCTCGGGGTCAGCCCCAGCATTTT
v_call: TRBV6-2/TRBV6-3
d_call: -
j_call: TRBJ1-5
clone_size: few

cdr3_aa: CASSKALSVDNQPQHF
cdr3_nt: TGTGCCAGCAGCAAAGCGCTATCCGTTGACAATCAGCCCCAGCATTTT
v_call: TRBV21-1
d_call: -
j_call: TRBJ1-5
clone_size: -

cdr3_aa: CAIDHLWDTGELFF
cdr3_nt: TGTGCCATCGACCACCTATGGGACACCGGGGAGCTGTTTTTT
v_call: TRBV7-2
d_call: -
j_call: TRBJ2-2
clone_size: -

cdr3_aa: CASSISASTDTQYF
cdr3_nt: TGTGCCAGCAGCATCAGCGCCTCCACAGATACGCAGTATTTT
v_call: TRBV7-2
d_call: -
j_call: TRBJ2-3
clone_size: -